Below are 12 T cell receptor beta chains sequenced from a single sample in a study of blood T cell repertoires in COVID-19 (dated by TCRdb to 2019 to 2021). Library construction relied on the immunoSEQ multiplex PCR assay. TCRdb took over this immuneACCESS table, retaining in-frame rearrangements with V and J assigned. Such tables are incomplete; in checked studies, under half of the missing clones stem from an unresolved V gene, and the remainder is unexplained. For this sample there are 250,000 to 350,000 clones; roughly nine tenths appear just once. Of the sample, about 2.2% is held by the ten largest clones. The sample was peripheral blood. The receptors originated from a woman younger than 45 with COVID-19, enrolled during active disease.

The chain uses TRBV7-9 and TRBJ1-2; D is undetermined. The CDR3 runs to 12 residues. Germline lookup yields CDR1 SEHNR and CDR2 FQNEAQ (reference sequence). V lost 5 bases and J 5 bases, leaving 9 bases between the germline ends. In DNA, the CDR3 is TGTGCCAGCAGCGTTCGGGAGTATGGCTACACCTTC. Its translation is CASSVREYGYTF.

V and J are TRBV9 and TRBJ2-5, with a possible D match to TRBD2 (6 bases). The germline V gene has CDR1 SGDLS and CDR2 YYNGEE. V was clipped by 4 bases and J by 3 bases, with 10 bases between them. The CDR3 extends over 13 amino acids. CDR3 in DNA: TGTGCCAGCAGCTTTTCGGGGGAAGAGACCCAGTACTTC. Translating it yields CASSFSGEETQYF. Full variable domain (remainder filled in from reference TRBV9 and TRBJ2-5): DSGVTQTPKHLITATGQRVTLRCSPRSGDLSVYWYQQSLDQGLQFLIQYYNGEERAKGNILERFSAQQFPDLHSELNLSSLELGDSALYFCASSFSGEETQYFGPGTRLLVL.

The J gene is TRBJ1-2, the V gene TRBV18; TRBD1 matches 7 bases. Germline CDR1 is KGHSH and CDR2 is LQKENI. The CDR3 runs 20 residues. Trimming at V came to 4 bases and at J to 6 bases, leaving 26 bases not matched to a gene. CDR3 in amino acids: CASSLPIPYLRGRGPNGYTF. The CDR3 DNA reads TGTGCCAGCTCACTGCCAATTCCATATCTGAGGGGGCGCGGCCCTAATGGCTACACCTTC.

The gene calls are TRBV28 and TRBJ2-1; TRBD2 matches at 8 bases. The CDR3 runs 13 residues. Trimming cost V 6 bases and J 6 bases; bases outside gene matches: 4. In germline, CDR1 is MDHEN, CDR2 SYDVKM. This CDR3 is CASRGSGTNEQFF. DNA of the CDR3: TGTGCCAGCAGAGGTAGCGGGACCAATGAGCAGTTCTTC.

The rearrangement joins TRBV4-1 to TRBJ1-1; D is unresolved. The CDR3 contains 16 residues. V was pared by 3 bases and J by 1 base, with 15 bases between. The germline V gene has CDR1 MGHRA and CDR2 YSYEKL. The CDR3 spells CASSHSYLTENTEAFF. The CDR3 DNA follows: TGCGCCAGCAGCCATTCGTATCTAACAGAGAACACTGAAGCTTTCTTT.

This clone has a handful of counts. The DNA of the CDR3 is TGTGCCAGCAGTCGGGACAGGGTCTCACCCCTCCACTTT. It specifies CASSRDRVSPLHF. This chain uses TRBV11-1 with TRBJ1-6; 9 bases match TRBD1. Per the germline V gene, CDR1 is SGHAT and CDR2 is FQDESV (reference sequence). Trimming removed 6 bases from V and 10 bases from J; junction bases left unmatched: 4. This CDR3 has 13 amino acids.

The chain couples TRBV7-9 to TRBJ1-4, with 7 bases lining up with TRBD1. CDR3 length equals 16 residues. The V gene end was trimmed by 4 bases and the J gene end by 5 bases; junction bases not matched to a gene: 10. The germline CDR1 and CDR2 sequences are SEHNR and FQNEAQ (reference sequence). This CDR3 is CASSSGRGQSNEKLFF. The CDR3 DNA sequence: TGTGCCAGCAGCTCTGGCAGGGGACAGTCAAATGAAAAACTGTTTTTT.

The rearrangement uses TRBV20-1 and TRBJ1-1, with 7 nucleotides matching TRBD1. Trimming removed 3 bases from V and 6 bases from J; junction bases left unmatched: 4. The CDR3 runs 12 residues. Germline loops: CDR1 DFQATT, CDR2 SNEGSKA (reference sequence). CDR3 residues: CSASYGTAEAFF. The CDR3 region has the DNA TGCAGTGCTAGTTACGGGACAGCTGAAGCTTTCTTT.

The V gene is TRBV3-1 (or the pseudogene TRBV3-2), the J gene TRBJ1-1; weak D call: TRBD1 (5 bases). Looked up from germline, CDR1 is LGHDT and CDR2 is YNNKEL (reference sequence). V was cut by 0 bases and J by 11 bases, with 22 bases left in between. This CDR3 region has 16 residues. In nucleotides, the CDR3 is TGTGCCAGCAGCCAAGATTACGGAGGGATCCAAAGGGGCGCTTTCTTT. It yields the protein CASSQDYGGIQRGAFF.

The chain links TRBV27 to TRBJ1-1; tentatively, D is TRBD1 (5 bases). The germline gives CDR1 MNHEY, CDR2 SMNVEV (reference sequence). The CDR3 contains 13 residues. The germline V and J ends were trimmed by 3 bases and 8 bases, with 13 bases remaining between them. CDR3 amino acids: CASSFLIDREAFF. The CDR3, as DNA: TGTGCCAGCAGTTTTCTCATCGACAGAGAAGCTTTCTTT.

This clone has a single count. V gene TRBV12-3 or TRBV12-4 combines with J gene TRBJ2-3; 10 bases are shared with TRBD2. Trimming cost V 5 bases and J 5 bases; bases outside gene matches: 1. The CDR3 sequence is 13 residues long. The CDR3 coding sequence is TGTGCCAGCAGTAAGCGGGAGGGAGATACGCAGTATTTT. As protein: CASSKREGDTQYF.

This chain uses TRBV5-1 with TRBJ2-5; D is possibly TRBD1 (7 bases). The CDR3 runs 16 residues. V lost 7 bases to trimming and J lost 2 bases, with 21 bases between them. Looked up from germline, CDR1 is SGHRS and CDR2 is YFSETQ. CDR3 DNA sequence: TGCGCCAGCGCCCGATCAGGGGGAGGACATCAAGAGACCCAGTACTTC. Amino acid sequence: CASARSGGGHQETQYF. Supplemented by reference TRBV5-1 and TRBJ2-5, the full variable domain reads KAGVTQTPRYLIKTRGQQVTLSCSPISGHRSVSWYQQTPGQGLQFLFEYFSETQRNKGNFPGRFSGRQFSNSRSEMNVSTLELGDSALYLCASARSGGGHQETQYFGPGTRLLVL.